The next 23 T cell receptor beta chains were all read from a single sample in a study of human T cells and chemical hapten exposure. TCRdb re-derived calls from the RACE reads in MiXCR, one entry per CDR3 protein. The sample includes 360,000 or so distinct CDR3 sequences, over 6% of them seen just once. Time point denoted: patch test 2, 6 weeks after DPC sensitization. Stated treatment: therapeutic diphenylcyclopropenone sensitization with weekly scalp DPC. Material: whole blood, obtained in connection with sensitization to the hapten diphenylcyclopropenone (DPC). These receptors were taken from a woman under 30 with alopecia areata. Some clones in this sample may be carry-over from other donors' samples.

This clonotype was picked up a small number of times. The chain employs TRBV10-3 and TRBJ2-6; 7 bases align to TRBD1. The CDR3 consists of 15 residues. V was pared by 11 bases and J by 2 bases, with 9 bases of the junction left unmatched. Germline-derived CDR1 and CDR2 are ENHRY and SYGVKD. CDR3 amino acids: CASSTGPTGANVLTF. The CDR3, as DNA: TGTGCCTCATCGACAGGGCCTACTGGGGCCAACGTCCTGACTTTC.

This clonotype was seen at least ten times. The V gene is TRBV20-1, the J gene TRBJ1-6; no clear D gene. Trimming removed 3 bases from V and 6 bases from J, with 0 bases in between. CDR1 and CDR2 (germline): DFQATT, SNEGSKA (reference sequence). There are 10 residues in the CDR3. The CDR3, as DNA: TGCAGTGCTAGTAATTCACCCCTCCACTTT. It yields the protein CSASNSPLHF.

The table lists this clonotype with many counts. The chain is built from TRBV2 and TRBJ1-3, with 9 bases fitting TRBD1. Germline assignment: CDR1 SNHLY and CDR2 FYNNEI. The CDR3 consists of 15 residues. The J segment lost 5 bases and the V segment lost 3 bases, leaving 5 bases of the junction unmatched. The CDR3 DNA reads as TGTGCCAGCAGTGATGGGACAGGGAATCGAAACACCATATATTTT. Protein product: CASSDGTGNRNTIYF.

This clonotype appeared a few times. J is TRBJ1-1 and V is TRBV6-6; possibly TRBD1 for D (5 bases). The V gene lost 0 bases and the J gene lost 5 bases, with 13 bases spanning the gap. CDR1 is MNHNY and CDR2 is SVGAGI in the germline V gene (reference sequence). The CDR3 has 15 residues. The CDR3 loop reads CASSYSMQGGTEAFF. DNA of the CDR3: TGTGCCAGCAGTTACTCGATGCAGGGAGGGACTGAAGCTTTCTTT.

The sample holds many counts of this clonotype. The chain carries TRBV6-6 and TRBJ1-1; no clear D. Germline CDR1 MNHNY, CDR2 SVGAGI (reference sequence). This CDR3 has 18 amino acids. Trimming removed 0 bases from V and 2 bases from J, with 19 bases in between. CDR3 loop: CASSYSRQARDFNTEAFF. The CDR3 nucleotides read TGTGCCAGCAGTTACTCGAGGCAGGCTAGAGACTTTAACACTGAAGCTTTCTTT.

The chain employs TRBV13 and TRBJ2-2; D remains unclear. Germline-derived CDR1 and CDR2 are PRHDT and FYEKMQ (reference sequence). V dropped 3 bases and J dropped 5 bases, with 16 bases sitting between them. This CDR3 has 16 residues. CDR3 residues: CASSLYWHGDTGELFF. The DNA of the CDR3 is TGTGCCAGCAGCTTGTATTGGCACGGCGATACCGGGGAGCTGTTTTTT.

This sequence joins TRBV4-2 and TRBJ2-5; D unclear. V lost 1 base to trimming and J lost 1 base, with 13 bases between them. The CDR3 has 16 amino acids. Germline CDR1 LGHNA, CDR2 YNFKEQ. The CDR3 nucleotides are TGTGCCAGCAGCCAAGGGTACGCCGGGCGCCAAGAGACCCAGTACTTC. Its translation: CASSQGYAGRQETQYF.

Ten or more counts support this clonotype. The chain couples TRBV6-1 to TRBJ1-2; D not certain. V dropped 1 base and J dropped 2 bases, with 11 bases sitting between them. Germline V lookup: CDR1 MNHNS, CDR2 SASEGT. The CDR3 covers 15 residues. CDR3 loop: CASSEEDGENYGYTF. For the CDR3, the DNA is TGTGCCAGCAGTGAAGAGGACGGGGAAAACTATGGCTACACCTTC.

In its sample, this clonotype was seen a few times. The CDR3 DNA reads TGTGCCAGCAGTTTCGGACAGCGAGGAAACACCATATATTTT. Translated, it gives CASSFGQRGNTIYF. The chain has TRBV28 and TRBJ1-3; D is perhaps TRBD1 (6 bases). The CDR3 totals 14 residues. V was cut by 3 bases and J by 4 bases, with 10 bases left in between. CDR1 is MDHEN and CDR2 is SYDVKM in the germline V gene. Looking up the rest from reference TRBV28 and TRBJ1-3 gives the full variable domain: DVKVTQSSRYLVKRTGEKVFLECVQDMDHENMFWYRQDPGLGLRLIYFSYDVKMKEKGDIPEGYSVSREKKERFSLILESASTNQTSMYLCASSFGQRGNTIYFGEGSWLTVV.

This clonotype was detected ten times or more. V and J are TRBV21-1 and TRBJ1-6; TRBD1, the D gene given by the table, was not confirmed from the DNA. TRBV21-1 is given as a pseudogene. CDR3 length equals 18 residues. CDR3 DNA: TGTGCCAGCAGCAAAGAAGGGCCAGGGGCCTACTATAATTCACCCCTCCACTTT. It encodes CASSKEGPGAYYNSPLHF.

In its sample, this clonotype was seen many times. The chain links TRBV7-2 to TRBJ1-1; tentatively, D is TRBD1 (6 bases). The CDR3 runs 13 residues. Trimming shortened V by 2 bases and J by 5 bases, and 9 bases separated the two germline ends. Germline loops: CDR1 SGHTA, CDR2 FQGNSA. The CDR3 loop is CASSLKGGTEAFF. The CDR3 coding sequence is TGTGCCAGCAGCTTAAAGGGGGGGACTGAAGCTTTCTTT.

This clonotype was detected many times. The genes are TRBV28 and TRBJ1-1, with 7 bases fitting TRBD1. CDR1 MDHEN and CDR2 SYDVKM come from the germline V gene. CDR3 length: 13 amino acids. Trimming removed 5 bases from V and 5 bases from J; junction bases left unmatched: 5. The CDR3 sequence: CASSNQGGTEAFF. In DNA form, the CDR3 reads TGTGCCAGCAGTAATCAGGGGGGGACTGAAGCTTTCTTT.

This clonotype was recorded many times. The V gene is TRBV6-5, the J gene TRBJ2-5; 12 positions agree with TRBD2. In germline, CDR1 is MNHEY, CDR2 SVGAGI. This CDR3 spans 15 amino acids. With V trimmed by 5 bases and J by 4 bases, 5 bases remained unmatched. CDR3 amino acids: CASSQTSGGGETQYF. In DNA form, the CDR3 reads TGTGCCAGCAGTCAGACTAGCGGGGGAGGAGAGACCCAGTACTTC.

This clonotype was recorded at least ten times. One end of the junction fails to match germline, which may point to a read error. The chain uses TRBV6-5 and TRBJ1-2; D remains ambiguous. Per germline, CDR1 MNHEY and CDR2 SVGAGI. This CDR3 comprises 15 residues. The CDR3, as DNA: TGTGTCAGCAGTTCAGACAAGTTCAGCTACTATGGCTACACCTTC. Translation gives CVSSSDKFSYYGYTF.

The chain combines TRBV7-9 with TRBJ2-7, with 12 bases lining up with TRBD1. The CDR3 is 15 residues long. Germline assignment: CDR1 SEHNR and CDR2 FQNEAQ (reference sequence). V shed 5 bases, J shed 6 bases, and the junction held 8 bases outside the gene matches. In nucleotides, the CDR3 is TGTGCCAGCAGCCCGACCGGGACAGGGGGCATCGAGCAGTACTTC. This encodes CASSPTGTGGIEQYF. The full variable domain, with the rest looked up from reference TRBV7-9 and TRBJ2-7, is DTGVSQNPRHKITKRGQNVTFRCDPISEHNRLYWYRQTLGQGPEFLTYFQNEAQLEKSRLLSDRFSAERPKGSFSTLEIQRTEQGDSAMYLCASSPTGTGGIEQYFGPGTRLTVT.

Only a few counts were recorded for this clonotype. The V and J genes are TRBV6-2 or TRBV6-3 and TRBJ2-7; maybe TRBD2 (5 bases). Germline V gene sequence: CDR1 MNHEY, CDR2 SVGEGT. Deletions cut 8 bases from V and 7 bases from J, with 24 bases between. This CDR3 region has 15 residues. The CDR3 sequence: CASCPVLRPSLEQYF. In DNA form, the CDR3 reads TGTGCCAGCTGCCCCGTTTTGCGACCTAGCCTAGAGCAGTACTTC.

This clonotype was seen only a few times. The chain combines TRBV9 with TRBJ1-1; D not resolved. This CDR3 has 14 residues. The germline CDR1 and CDR2 sequences are SGDLS and YYNGEE. The V and J ends lost 4 bases and 5 bases respectively, with 15 bases between them. In nucleotides, the CDR3 is TGTGCCAGCAGCCAGACGGGGTACGATACTGAAGCTTTCTTT. Protein sequence: CASSQTGYDTEAFF.

This rearrangement joins TRBV2 to TRBJ1-6; D gene unclear. The germline V gene encodes CDR1 SNHLY and CDR2 FYNNEI. CDR3 length: 15 amino acids. The V end lost 4 bases, the J end lost 7 bases, and 14 bases lay between the germline ends. This CDR3 reads CASSARRGINSPLHF. The DNA for the CDR3 is TGTGCCAGCAGTGCTCGGAGAGGAATAAATTCACCCCTCCACTTT.

This clonotype has ten or more counts. The chain is built from TRBV9 and TRBJ1-1, with D unresolved. Germline CDR1 SGDLS, CDR2 YYNGEE. The germline V and J ends were trimmed by 0 bases and 3 bases, with 12 bases remaining between them. The CDR3 sequence is 15 residues long. DNA of the CDR3: TGTGCCAGCAGCGTAGCGCCGGATGGTGACACTGAAGCTTTCTTT. The encoded protein is CASSVAPDGDTEAFF.

V and J are TRBV7-2 and TRBJ2-1; the match to TRBD2 covers 12 bases. Germline V gives CDR1 SGHTA, CDR2 FQGNSA. V dropped 4 bases and J dropped 6; count of bases not matched to a gene: 4. This CDR3 contains 15 residues. This CDR3 is CASSWQLAGGNEQFF. The DNA of the CDR3 is TGTGCCAGCAGCTGGCAACTAGCGGGGGGCAATGAGCAGTTCTTC.

This clonotype has ten or more counts. CDR3 nucleotide sequence: TGTGCCAGCAGCTTATTCGGCGGGGGGAACACTGAAGCTTTCTTT. Protein sequence: CASSLFGGGNTEAFF. The V gene is TRBV7-3, the J gene TRBJ1-1; possible D gene TRBD1, 5 bases. CDR3 length: 15 residues. V lost 2 bases and J lost 1, with 11 bases in between. The germline V gene encodes CDR1 SGHTA and CDR2 FQGTGA.

The chain recombines TRBV12-3 or TRBV12-4 with TRBJ1-1, with 9 bases aligning to TRBD1. There are 15 residues in the CDR3. The ends lost 7 bases at V and 3 bases at J; junction bases unmatched: 9. The CDR3 nucleotides are TGTGCCAGCAACCTCGAGGACAGGGGTTACACTGAAGCTTTCTTT. It codes for CASNLEDRGYTEAFF.

This chain joins TRBV7-2 and TRBJ2-4; the D is unclear. The CDR3 spans 12 residues. The V end lost 5 bases, the J end lost 7 bases, and 9 bases lay between the germline ends. Germline V gene sequence: CDR1 SGHTA, CDR2 FQGNSA. In DNA form, the CDR3 reads TGTGCCAGCAGCCCTCGAGCTAACATTCAGTACTTC. It specifies CASSPRANIQYF.